The 17 T cell receptor beta chains below come from one sample, sequenced in a study of OX40 agonist ivuxolimab in advanced cancers. Sequenced by immunoSEQ multiplex PCR; TCRdb stores in-frame clones only, minus some. Of around 64,000 clones in the sample, less than 90% were seen once. Source: CD4+ or CD8+ T cells sorted from blood, taken in a trial of the OX40 agonist ivuxolimab. These receptors all stem from an adult with an advanced solid tumor such as melanoma, head and neck, liver or kidney cancer.

The chain couples TRBV5-1 to TRBJ1-3; 11 nucleotides align to TRBD1. J gave up 1 base and V 4 bases, and 4 bases lay outside the gene matches. Per the germline V gene, CDR1 is SGHRS and CDR2 is YFSETQ. The CDR3 extends over 16 amino acids. CDR3 nucleotide sequence: TGCGCCAGCAGCCCACGGGACAGGGGGTCTGGAAACACCATATATTTT. It yields the protein CASSPRDRGSGNTIYF.

The chain recombines TRBV7-2 with TRBJ2-2, with 7 nucleotides matching TRBD2. The CDR3 covers 16 residues. Germline loops: CDR1 SGHTA, CDR2 FQGNSA. The J segment lost 4 bases and the V segment lost 2 bases, leaving 7 bases of the junction unmatched. The CDR3 region has the DNA TGTGCCAGCAGCTTATGGCGGGAGCGGGGCACCGGGGAGCTGTTTTTT. Its protein product is CASSLWRERGTGELFF.

This clone was recorded only once. The genes are TRBV6-6 and TRBJ2-3; D remains unclear. The CDR3 contains 14 residues. Trimming removed 4 bases at V and 4 bases at J, with 12 bases between. The V gene's germline CDR1 is MNHNY and CDR2 SVGAGI (reference sequence). Written as DNA, the CDR3 is TGTGCCAGCAGTTCCGCGCTGGGCGCAGATACGCAGTATTTT. Translating it yields CASSSALGADTQYF.

The chain couples TRBV2 to TRBJ1-5; 7 bases match TRBD1. The CDR3 is 13 residues long. Looked up from germline, CDR1 is SNHLY and CDR2 is FYNNEI. Trimming took 6 bases from V and 2 from J; bases not matched to a gene: 1. CDR3 sequence: CASRDRGNQPQHF. DNA of the CDR3: TGTGCCAGCAGAGACAGGGGCAATCAGCCCCAGCATTTT.

The CDR3 sequence: CASSRAAELKAFF. CDR3 nucleotides: TGTGCCAGCAGCCGGGCGGCGGAGCTTAAAGCTTTCTTT. The chain links TRBV13 to TRBJ1-1, with no clear D. The germline CDR1 and CDR2 sequences are PRHDT and FYEKMQ (reference sequence). This CDR3 is built from 13 residues. Trimming pared 5 bases from V and 9 bases from J, leaving 16 bases between. The entire variable domain, with the rest obtained from reference TRBV13 and TRBJ1-1, is as follows: AAGVIQSPRHLIKEKRETATLKCYPIPRHDTVYWYQQGPGQDPQFLISFYEKMQSDKGSIPDRFSAQQFSDYHSELNMSSLELGDSALYFCASSRAAELKAFFGQGTRLTVV.

The chain joins TRBV27 to TRBJ1-4; D remains unclear. V was cut by 3 bases and J by 1 base, with 9 bases left in between. The CDR3 runs 15 residues. CDR1 MNHEY and CDR2 SMNVEV come from the germline V gene (reference sequence). The CDR3 loop is CASSFSVGTNEKLFF. CDR3 bases: TGTGCCAGCAGTTTTAGCGTAGGAACTAATGAAAAACTGTTTTTT.

The CDR3 DNA follows: TGTGCCAGCAGCTTGACGGACAGGGGGCTTGGGGAGCTGTTTTTT. It encodes CASSLTDRGLGELFF. The chain employs TRBV5-8 and TRBJ2-2, with 11 bases matching TRBD1. V lost 1 base to trimming and J lost 8 bases; unmatched junction nucleotides: 4. The germline V gene has CDR1 SGHTS and CDR2 YDEGEE. There are 15 residues in the CDR3.

The CDR3 loop reads CASSLAQRNTEAFF. The CDR3, as DNA: TGTGCCAGCAGCTTGGCACAGAGGAACACTGAAGCTTTCTTT. The chain recombines TRBV5-4 with TRBJ1-1; D is undetermined. The CDR3 extends over 14 amino acids. Germline assignment: CDR1 SGHNT and CDR2 YYREEE (reference sequence). Deletions cut 0 bases from V and 1 base from J, with 7 bases between.

The rearrangement joins TRBV19 to TRBJ1-6, with D possibly being TRBD1 (5 bases). The V end lost 3 bases, the J end lost 7 bases, and 7 bases lay between the germline ends. CDR3 length: 13 residues. Germline CDR1 and CDR2: LNHDA and SQIVND (reference sequence). The CDR3: CASSMDNNSPLHF. The CDR3 bases are TGTGCCAGTAGTATGGACAACAATTCACCCCTCCACTTT.

V and J are TRBV2 and TRBJ2-1; 12 positions match TRBD2. The V gene's germline CDR1 is SNHLY and CDR2 FYNNEI. The trim removed 4 bases at V and 4 bases at J, leaving 2 bases unmatched. The CDR3 sequence is 15 residues long. CDR3 protein: CASSGGLAGYNEQFF. CDR3 DNA sequence: TGTGCCAGCAGTGGAGGACTAGCGGGGTACAATGAGCAGTTCTTC.

The chain has TRBV5-4 and TRBJ2-7; TRBD1 aligns across 10 bases. In germline, CDR1 is SGHNT, CDR2 YYREEE (reference sequence). J gave up 0 bases and V 3 bases, and 3 bases lay outside the gene matches. The CDR3 covers 15 residues. The CDR3 here is CASSSRTGGSYEQYF. CDR3 nucleotides: TGTGCCAGCAGCTCTCGGACAGGGGGCTCCTACGAGCAGTACTTC.

This CDR3 is CAISEGLDGYEQYF. The CDR3, as DNA: TGTGCCATCAGTGAGGGACTAGATGGGTACGAGCAGTACTTC. The chain uses TRBV10-3 and TRBJ2-7; 7 bases align to TRBD2. V lost 2 bases, J lost 4 bases, and 5 bases stayed unmatched. Germline V gene lookup returns CDR1 ENHRY and CDR2 SYGVKD. The length of the CDR3 is 14 residues.

The J gene is TRBJ1-3, the V gene TRBV4-3, with TRBD1 matching 7 bases. Germline CDR1 reads LGHNA; CDR2 reads YSLEER. The CDR3 length is 17 residues. Trimming at V came to 6 bases and at J to 2 bases, leaving 13 bases not matched to a gene. The CDR3 coding sequence is TGCGCCAGCAGACCAAGCGTACAGGGGTTAGCTGGAAACACCATATATTTT. This encodes CASRPSVQGLAGNTIYF.

This clone was seen more than once but under ten times. This chain joins TRBV5-1 and TRBJ2-1; possible D gene TRBD2, 5 bases. Trimming pared 0 bases from V and 6 bases from J, leaving 13 bases between. Per germline, CDR1 SGHRS and CDR2 YFSETQ. The CDR3 is made up of 15 amino acids. CDR3 amino acids: CASSLGAVFRNEQFF. In DNA, the CDR3 is TGCGCCAGCAGCTTGGGAGCGGTTTTTCGCAATGAGCAGTTCTTC.

The V gene is TRBV6-5, the J gene TRBJ2-2; no firm D call. The CDR3 sequence is 16 residues long. Germline loops: CDR1 MNHEY, CDR2 SVGAGI. The ends were cut back, 2 bases at V and 0 bases at J, with 10 bases in the middle. The DNA for the CDR3 is TGTGCCAGCAGTTACCTGGACCACCCGAACACCGGGGAGCTGTTTTTT. Its protein product is CASSYLDHPNTGELFF.

The rearrangement joins TRBV9 to TRBJ2-5; the D gene is possibly TRBD2 (6 bases). Germline V gene sequence: CDR1 SGDLS, CDR2 YYNGEE. The CDR3 runs 16 residues. With 0 bases removed from V and 1 base from J, the gap between germline ends came to 13 bases. CDR3 amino acids: CASSVVGSGAQETQYF. The CDR3 nucleotides read TGTGCCAGCAGCGTAGTGGGTAGCGGAGCCCAAGAGACCCAGTACTTC.

The chain employs TRBV4-3 and TRBJ1-2; D gene uncertain. The CDR3 covers 15 residues. Per the germline V gene, CDR1 is LGHNA and CDR2 is YSLEER. The V and J ends lost 0 bases and 1 base respectively, with 9 bases between them. CDR3 region: CASSQERARNYGYTF. CDR3 bases: TGCGCCAGCAGCCAAGAAAGGGCCCGTAACTATGGCTACACCTTC.